Listed here are 20 T cell receptor beta chains from one sample, sequenced in a study of immune heterogeneity within non-small cell lung tumors. Using 32 V and 13 J primers, multiplex PCR amplified TCR beta CDR3. TCRdb reprocessed the multiplex PCR reads with MiXCR, giving one entry per CDR3 protein. This sample has over 8,500 distinct CDR3 sequences, with roughly a quarter found just once. The starting template was genomic DNA from bulk tumor, around 660 ng per sample. Spaced far apart, several biopsies were taken from each primary tumor during surgery. With untreated, newly diagnosed non-small cell lung cancer, the patients went on to undergo curative surgery. Sequenced material: lung tumor tissue. These receptors came from a man between 45 and 60 years old with non-small cell lung cancer.

By frequency in the sample, this clonotype is medium-sized (0.01 to 0.1%). The chain uses TRBV11-1 and TRBJ2-7, with TRBD1 matching over 9 bases. Germline values: CDR1 SGHAT, CDR2 FQDESV (reference sequence). This CDR3 contains 15 residues. The V segment lost 4 bases and the J segment 4 bases; nucleotides outside the gene matches: 8. CDR3 in DNA: TGTGCCAGCAGCTCAACAGGGGGCTTTGTGTACGAGCAGTACTTC. As protein: CASSSTGGFVYEQYF.

A word on this clonotype: This clone may be a read error of a much larger clone one base away. The genes are TRBV20-1 and TRBJ1-2; D gene ambiguous. V lost 2 bases, J lost 8 bases, and 12 bases lay in between. CDR3 length equals 12 residues. The germline V gene encodes CDR1 DFQATT and CDR2 SNEGSKA (reference sequence). Here the CDR3 reads CSARLGSWGYTF. The CDR3 nucleotides read TGCAGTGCTAGATTGGGAAGTTGGGGCTACACCTTC.

In the case of this clonotype: A read error may be the cause here, since a much bigger clone is one base away. V and J are TRBV7-3 and TRBJ2-3, with 10 nucleotides matching TRBD1. CDR1 is SGHTA, CDR2 FQGTGA, per germline. The V and J ends lost 6 bases and 6 bases, in that order; junction bases with no gene match: 6. This CDR3 is built from 14 residues. Here the CDR3 DNA reads TGTGCCAGCAGATTGACAGGGGGCAAGGATACGCAGTATTTT. As protein: CASRLTGGKDTQYF. The entire variable domain, with the rest obtained from reference TRBV7-3 and TRBJ2-3, is as follows: GAGVSQTPSNKVTEKGKYVELRCDPISGHTALYWYRQSLGQGPEFLIYFQGTGAADDSGLPNDRFFAVRPEGSVSTLKIQRTERGDSAVYLCASRLTGGKDTQYFGPGTRLTVL.

In regard to this clonotype: This clone may be a read error of a much larger clone one base away. The rearrangement joins TRBV20-1 to TRBJ2-3; 8 bases align to TRBD2. The CDR3 contains 16 residues. Germline assignment: CDR1 DFQATT and CDR2 SNEGSKA (reference sequence). CDR3 nucleotides: TGCAGTCCTAGAGATCGTCTAGCGGGCCACACAGATACGCAGTATTTT. Its protein product is CSPRDRLAGHTDTQYF.

This clonotype was observed a handful of times. The V and J genes are TRBV20-1 and TRBJ2-1; a possible D gene is TRBD2 (6 bases). The CDR3 length is 15 residues. Trimming cost V 0 bases and J 8 bases, with 17 bases left between them. Per germline, CDR1 DFQATT and CDR2 SNEGSKA (reference sequence). CDR3 nucleotide sequence: TGCAGTGCTAGAGAGGGAGGTCGAGGGTTGGATGAGCAGTTCTTC. Protein: CSAREGGRGLDEQFF.

This clonotype was seen at least ten times. V usage is TRBV7-2 and J usage is TRBJ2-7, with 7 bases lining up with TRBD2. The germline V gene encodes CDR1 SGHTA and CDR2 FQGNSA. There are 15 residues in the CDR3. J was trimmed by 3 bases and V by 3 bases; bases with no gene match: 8. CDR3 sequence reads: CASSFELATVYEQYF. The CDR3 bases are TGTGCCAGCAGCTTTGAACTAGCGACGGTCTACGAGCAGTACTTC.

The chain links TRBV12-3 or TRBV12-4 to TRBJ2-3, with 12 nucleotides matching TRBD2. This CDR3 contains 15 residues. Unmatched junction bases numbered 7, after V lost 10 bases and J lost 2 bases. CDR3 in amino acids: CANRRTSGNTDTQYF. The DNA for the CDR3 is TGTGCCAACAGACGGACTAGCGGGAACACAGATACGCAGTATTTT.

The V gene is TRBV27, the J gene TRBJ1-1; 8 nucleotides match TRBD1. The CDR3 covers 16 residues. After removal of 1 base from V and 5 bases from J, the junction contained 9 bases not matched to a gene. Germline assignment: CDR1 MNHEY and CDR2 SMNVEV (reference sequence). As DNA, the CDR3 is TGTGCCAGCAGTTTATACCTCGGACAGGGCTTAACTGAAGCTTTCTTT. Translated: CASSLYLGQGLTEAFF.

By share, this clonotype ranks as medium-sized (0.01 to 0.1%). The V and J genes are TRBV19 and TRBJ2-5; 8 nucleotides line up with TRBD2. After removal of 5 bases from V and 4 bases from J, the junction contained 9 bases not matched to a gene. This CDR3 has 15 amino acids. CDR1 is LNHDA, CDR2 SQIVND, per germline (reference sequence). The CDR3 region is CASSPAHGGGETQYF. CDR3 nucleotide sequence: TGTGCCAGTAGTCCGGCGCACGGGGGGGGAGAGACCCAGTACTTC.

The V gene is TRBV5-1, the J gene TRBJ2-4; tentatively, D is TRBD1 (5 bases). Trimming took off 4 bases at V and 0 bases at J, with 14 bases between the two ends. Germline V gene lookup returns CDR1 SGHRS and CDR2 YFSETQ. The CDR3 extends over 16 amino acids. This chain's CDR3 is CASSTTTARAKNIQYF. Written as DNA, the CDR3 is TGCGCCAGCAGCACCACGACAGCGAGAGCCAAAAACATTCAGTACTTC.

In this sample, this clonotype turned up many times. The V gene is TRBV5-1, the J gene TRBJ1-6; D is possibly TRBD1 (6 bases). Trimming left V 1 base short and J 8 bases short, with 16 bases between. This CDR3 comprises 16 residues. Per germline, CDR1 SGHRS and CDR2 YFSETQ. CDR3 amino acids: CASSLKLDSVDSPLHF. Here the CDR3 DNA reads TGCGCCAGCAGCTTGAAGTTGGACAGCGTGGATTCACCCCTCCACTTT.

This clonotype has at least ten counts. The rearrangement uses TRBV4-1 and TRBJ2-7; 9 nucleotides line up with TRBD1. Germline lookup yields CDR1 MGHRA and CDR2 YSYEKL. The CDR3 is 15 residues long. The V segment lost 4 bases and the J segment 1 base; nucleotides outside the gene matches: 5. The CDR3 DNA sequence: TGCGCCAGCAGCCTACGACAGGGGGAGTCCTACGAGCAGTACTTC. Translating it yields CASSLRQGESYEQYF.

This clonotype appeared many times. The CDR3 sequence is CASRQTGWAGYGYTF. CDR3 DNA: TGTGCCAGCAGACAAACAGGGTGGGCGGGCTATGGCTACACCTTC. J is TRBJ1-2 and V is TRBV6-1; D perhaps matches TRBD1 (6 bases). The CDR3 has 15 residues. Germline CDR1 and CDR2: MNHNS and SASEGT. The germline V and J ends were trimmed by 6 bases and 4 bases, with 18 bases remaining between them.

This clonotype occurred many times. The chain uses TRBV4-1 and TRBJ1-5, with TRBD1 matching 9 bases. CDR1 is MGHRA, CDR2 YSYEKL, per germline. V trimming: 1 base; J trimming: 6 bases; junction bases outside the gene matches: 7. The CDR3 loop spans 16 amino acids. CDR3 in amino acids: CASSQADLGQGQPQHF. The CDR3 nucleotides are TGCGCCAGCAGCCAAGCGGATTTGGGACAGGGTCAGCCCCAGCATTTT.

This clonotype occurred many times. J is TRBJ2-7 and V is TRBV9; 7 nucleotides match TRBD1. V gave up 4 bases and J gave up 0 bases; unmatched junction bases: 7. The CDR3 sequence is 15 residues long. Germline lookup yields CDR1 SGDLS and CDR2 YYNGEE. CDR3 sequence (DNA): TGTGCCAGCAGCCCAGGGGGATATGGCTCCTACGAGCAGTACTTC. As protein: CASSPGGYGSYEQYF.

To note about this clonotype: Since a much larger clone is just one base distant, this may be a read error. V gene TRBV28 combines with J gene TRBJ1-3; D perhaps matches TRBD1 (5 bases). The CDR3 runs 17 residues. Germline CDR1 reads MDHEN; CDR2 reads SYDVKM. This CDR3 reads CASSGRRGLGSGNTTYF. The CDR3 DNA reads TGTGCCAGCAGTGGGCGTCGGGGCTTGGGCTCTGGAAACACCACATATTTT.

CDR3 in amino acids: CASSPSGVNTEAFF. The CDR3 DNA reads as TGTGCCAGCAGCCCTAGCGGGGTGAACACTGAAGCTTTCTTT. This chain connects TRBV7-3 to TRBJ1-1; D gene unclear. CDR1 is SGHTA and CDR2 is FQGTGA in the germline V gene. V was pared by 5 bases and J by 0 bases, with 10 bases between. The CDR3 length is 14 residues.

A word on this clonotype: Relative to the germline gene, one junction end is altered; a read error may explain this. CDR3: CAWSRTVNTEALF. CDR3 nucleotides: TGTGCCTGGAGCCGGACGGTGAACACTGAAGCTCTCTTT. The gene calls are TRBV30 and TRBJ1-1, with D unclear. The CDR3 sequence is 13 residues long. The V gene's germline CDR1 is GTSNPN and CDR2 SVGIG (reference sequence).

The chain recombines TRBV2 with TRBJ1-1, with D unresolved. Looked up from germline, CDR1 is SNHLY and CDR2 is FYNNEI. V gave up 2 bases and J gave up 11 bases, with 9 bases separating them. CDR3 length: 11 amino acids. CDR3 in DNA: TGTGCCAGCAGTGAATGGTGGCTGGCTTTCTTT. Protein product: CASSEWWLAFF.

By share of the sample, this clonotype is medium-sized. V is TRBV24-1 and J is TRBJ2-1, with TRBD2 identical over 7 bases. Trimming cost V 4 bases and J 15 bases; bases outside gene matches: 17. The germline CDR1 and CDR2 sequences are KGHDR and SFDVKD. The CDR3 spans 15 residues. The CDR3 loop is CATSDTGTTQIVRFF. CDR3 DNA sequence: TGTGCCACCAGTGACACCGGGACTACGCAGATAGTACGGTTCTTC.